The text below deals with one T cell receptor beta chain. This record comes from a study of shared clonotypes between healthy human individuals. In the naive CD8 group, cells lacked CD45RO and were positively selected for CCR7, so terminally differentiated effector memory CD45RA+ cells were left out. Assay used: immunoSEQ multiplex PCR; TCRdb lists only in-frame clones, some missing. The sample lists more than 600,000 clones; under 95% were seen once. The CDR3 sequence is 18 residues long. The receptor was derived from a man aged 25 to 40 in good health. The chain joins TRBV21-1 to TRBJ2-1; TRBD2 is the table's D call and was not checked against the DNA. TRBV21-1 is designated a pseudogene. The sequencing sample was made of naive CD8+ T cells sorted from blood. For the CDR3, the DNA is TGTGCCAGCAGCCTAAGGACTAGCGGGAGTACGAAAGGGAATGAGCAGTTCTTC. Encoded protein: CASSLRTSGSTKGNEQFF.